What follows are 18 T cell receptor beta chains derived from one specimen sequenced in a study of cytomegalovirus exposure and HLA in healthy donors. Primers for the PCR totalled 60 Vbeta and 13 Jbeta. Profiled with immunoSEQ multiplex PCR; TCRdb holds only in-frame clones, not every one. The table includes 150,000 to 200,000 clones, roughly 83% detected once. Sequenced: PBMCs. The receptors here all came from a boy younger than 18 in good health and CMV-seronegative.

The V and J genes are TRBV27 and TRBJ1-2; possible D gene TRBD1, 5 bases. V gave up 3 bases and J gave up 8 bases, with 13 bases separating them. The CDR3 totals 13 residues. The V gene's germline CDR1 is MNHEY and CDR2 SMNVEV (reference sequence). In DNA form, the CDR3 reads TGTGCCAGCAGTTTGTTTCAGGGAGGCGGCTACACCTTC. It specifies CASSLFQGGGYTF.

The rearrangement uses TRBV29-1 and TRBJ1-2, with D perhaps matching TRBD1 (5 bases). This CDR3 comprises 13 residues. Germline loops: CDR1 SQVTM, CDR2 ANQGSEA. V dropped 4 bases and J dropped 1 base, with 10 bases sitting between them. The CDR3 DNA follows: TGCAGCGTTGCAGGGCAAGTTAACTATGGCTACACCTTC. Translation: CSVAGQVNYGYTF.

The CDR3 region has the DNA TGCAGCGTAAACAGGCGGGATAGCTATGGCTACACCTTC. Translated: CSVNRRDSYGYTF. The rearrangement uses TRBV29-1 and TRBJ1-2; perhaps TRBD1 as D (5 bases). This CDR3 contains 13 residues. Germline CDR1 and CDR2: SQVTM and ANQGSEA. Trimming removed 6 bases at V and 4 bases at J, with 15 bases between.

V and J are TRBV27 and TRBJ2-3; D not resolved. CDR1 and CDR2 from the germline V gene are MNHEY and SMNVEV (reference sequence). The germline V and J ends were trimmed by 5 bases and 5 bases, with 11 bases remaining between them. CDR3 size: 13 residues. Here the CDR3 reads CASSPTNEDTQYF. DNA of the CDR3: TGTGCCAGCAGTCCCACAAATGAAGATACGCAGTATTTT.

The gene calls are TRBV18 and TRBJ1-4, with D tentatively TRBD1 (5 bases). Germline V gene lookup returns CDR1 KGHSH and CDR2 LQKENI. The CDR3 is 15 amino acids. The V gene lost 3 bases and the J gene lost 7 bases, with 15 bases spanning the gap. The CDR3 is CASSPPGLVGEKLFF. CDR3 nucleotides: TGTGCCAGCTCACCCCCGGGACTTGTTGGTGAAAAACTGTTTTTT.

The chain links TRBV6-5 to TRBJ1-2; D possibly corresponds to TRBD1 (5 bases). CDR1 and CDR2 (germline): MNHEY, SVGAGI. V lost 2 bases and J 8 bases, leaving 9 bases between the germline ends. This CDR3 is built from 12 residues. This CDR3 reads CASSYAGSGYTF. CDR3 coding DNA: TGTGCCAGCAGTTACGCAGGGTCCGGCTACACCTTC.

The chain uses TRBV15 and TRBJ1-2; D gene ambiguous. The CDR3 covers 14 residues. Per the germline V gene, CDR1 is LNHNV and CDR2 is YYDKDF (reference sequence). With 0 bases removed from V and 5 bases from J, the gap between germline ends came to 10 bases. For the CDR3, the DNA is TGTGCCACCAGCAGAGATTTGCAGGCGTATGGCTACACCTTC. It yields the protein CATSRDLQAYGYTF.

V and J are TRBV11-3 and TRBJ2-7; D is uncertain. Germline V lookup: CDR1 SGHNT, CDR2 YENEEA. This CDR3 contains 13 residues. The germline V and J ends were trimmed by 6 bases and 3 bases, with 12 bases remaining between them. DNA for the CDR3: TGTGCCAGCAGTGATGGCCCTTACTACGAGCAGTACTTC. This encodes CASSDGPYYEQYF.

The V gene is TRBV5-4, the J gene TRBJ1-1; D is undetermined. This CDR3 has 14 amino acids. Trimming stripped 2 bases from V and 4 bases from J, with 12 bases between. CDR1 and CDR2 (germline): SGHNT, YYREEE (reference sequence). The CDR3 reads CASSFPEGLTEAFF. CDR3 sequence (DNA): TGTGCCAGCAGCTTCCCCGAGGGCCTCACTGAAGCTTTCTTT.

This chain links TRBV11-2 with TRBJ1-6; D is ambiguous. V lost 3 bases, J lost 9 bases, and 12 bases lay in between. The germline V gene has CDR1 SGHAT and CDR2 FQNNGV. CDR3 size: 14 residues. CDR3 sequence: CASSFPDGSSPLHF. As DNA, the CDR3 is TGTGCCAGCAGCTTTCCCGACGGGAGTTCACCCCTCCACTTT.

The sample holds one count of this clone. This sequence joins TRBV11-3 and TRBJ2-3; weak D call: TRBD1 (7 bases). Trimming took 5 bases from V and 2 from J, leaving 14 bases between them. This CDR3 is 15 amino acids long. The germline V gene encodes CDR1 SGHNT and CDR2 YENEEA. CDR3 sequence: CASSDTGEVTDTQYF. The CDR3, as DNA: TGTGCCAGCAGCGACACAGGGGAGGTCACAGATACGCAGTATTTT.

J is TRBJ1-2 and V is TRBV7-2, with 7 bases identical to TRBD1. CDR1 and CDR2 from the germline V gene are SGHTA and FQGNSA. CDR3 length: 16 residues. J gave up 4 bases and V 1 base, and 9 bases lay outside the gene matches. The CDR3 loop reads CASSLETGAGIYGYTF. Written as DNA, the CDR3 is TGTGCCAGCAGCTTAGAAACAGGGGCGGGGATCTATGGCTACACCTTC.

The chain couples TRBV6-6 to TRBJ2-7; the D gene is possibly TRBD1 (6 bases). Germline CDR1 is MNHNY and CDR2 is SVGAGI (reference sequence). V was trimmed by 7 bases and J by 3 bases, leaving 13 bases between them. The CDR3 has 13 amino acids. The CDR3 DNA is TGTGCCAGCACCTACCTCAGGGGCTACGAGCAGTACTTC. Protein sequence: CASTYLRGYEQYF.

The rearrangement uses TRBV28 and TRBJ2-4; 7 positions match TRBD2. The CDR3 consists of 17 residues. In germline, CDR1 is MDHEN, CDR2 SYDVKM. With V trimmed by 5 bases and J by 2 bases, 12 bases remained unmatched. This CDR3 is CASSHSGGYSTKNIQYF. The CDR3 DNA reads TGTGCCAGCAGTCATTCCGGGGGGTATTCAACCAAAAACATTCAGTACTTC.

The chain combines TRBV18 with TRBJ1-2; a possible D gene is TRBD1 (5 bases). Trimming shortened V by 2 bases and J by 4 bases, and 11 bases separated the two germline ends. This CDR3 region has 14 residues. The germline V gene has CDR1 KGHSH and CDR2 LQKENI. CDR3 sequence: CASSPSGGSYGYTF. DNA for the CDR3: TGTGCCAGCTCACCATCGGGGGGTTCCTATGGCTACACCTTC.

About this clone: Other DNA sequences from this sample encode an identical CDR3 as well. This chain links TRBV9 with TRBJ2-3; TRBD2 matches 8 bases. Trimming cost V 0 bases and J 5 bases; bases outside gene matches: 5. The CDR3 has 15 residues. Germline V gene data show CDR1 as SGDLS and CDR2 as YYNGEE. The CDR3 spells CASSVAGGPVDTQYF. CDR3 DNA: TGTGCCAGCAGCGTAGCGGGAGGGCCTGTAGATACGCAGTATTTT.

The V call is TRBV19, the J call TRBJ2-1, with D hard to call. V was pared by 4 bases and J by 2 bases, with 9 bases between. The CDR3 spans 14 residues. The germline CDR1 and CDR2 sequences are LNHDA and SQIVND (reference sequence). The CDR3 here is CASSNYAAYNEQFF. The CDR3 DNA reads TGTGCCAGTAGTAACTACGCCGCCTACAATGAGCAGTTCTTC.

The gene calls are TRBV5-1 and TRBJ2-7; D unresolved. Germline V gene lookup returns CDR1 SGHRS and CDR2 YFSETQ. The V and J ends lost 3 bases and 7 bases respectively, with 11 bases between them. CDR3 size: 12 residues. CDR3 sequence reads: CASSSAFGEQYF. The CDR3 coding sequence is TGCGCCAGCAGCTCAGCGTTTGGGGAGCAGTACTTC. Based on the CDR3 plus reference TRBV5-1 and TRBJ2-7, the full variable domain is KAGVTQTPRYLIKTRGQQVTLSCSPISGHRSVSWYQQTPGQGLQFLFEYFSETQRNKGNFPGRFSGRQFSNSRSEMNVSTLELGDSALYLCASSSAFGEQYFGPGTRLTVT.